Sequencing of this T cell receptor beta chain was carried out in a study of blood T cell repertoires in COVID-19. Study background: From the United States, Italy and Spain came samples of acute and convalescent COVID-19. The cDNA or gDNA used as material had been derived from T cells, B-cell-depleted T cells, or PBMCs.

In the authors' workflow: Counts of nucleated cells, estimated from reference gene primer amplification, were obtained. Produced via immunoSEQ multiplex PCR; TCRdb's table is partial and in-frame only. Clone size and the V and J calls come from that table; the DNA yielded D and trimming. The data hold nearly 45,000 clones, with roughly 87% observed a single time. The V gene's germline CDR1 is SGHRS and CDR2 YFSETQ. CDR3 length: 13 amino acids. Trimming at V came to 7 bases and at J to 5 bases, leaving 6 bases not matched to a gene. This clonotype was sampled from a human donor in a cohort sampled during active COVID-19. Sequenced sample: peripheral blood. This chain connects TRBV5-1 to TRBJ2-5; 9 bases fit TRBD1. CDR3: CASGTGGAETQYF. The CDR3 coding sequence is TGCGCCAGCGGTACAGGGGGCGCGGAGACCCAGTACTTC. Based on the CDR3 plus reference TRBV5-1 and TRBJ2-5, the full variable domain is KAGVTQTPRYLIKTRGQQVTLSCSPISGHRSVSWYQQTPGQGLQFLFEYFSETQRNKGNFPGRFSGRQFSNSRSEMNVSTLELGDSALYLCASGTGGAETQYFGPGTRLLVL.